The 21 T cell receptor beta chains below come from one sample, sequenced in a study of cytomegalovirus exposure and HLA in healthy donors. PCR used 60 Vbeta primers and 13 Jbeta primers. Libraries were prepared by immunoSEQ multiplex PCR; TCRdb keeps only in-frame clonotypes and omits some of them. The data show approximately 110,000 clones, over 60% seen once. What was sequenced was PBMCs. These receptors originate from a female donor in good health and CMV-seropositive.

V usage is TRBV9 and J usage is TRBJ1-5, with TRBD1 as a possible D gene (6 bases). The CDR3 has 14 amino acids. The V and J ends lost 3 bases and 5 bases respectively, with 12 bases between them. Germline V gene data show CDR1 as SGDLS and CDR2 as YYNGEE. Here the CDR3 reads CASSGGTSDQPQHF. The DNA for the CDR3 is TGTGCCAGCAGCGGGGGGACATCGGATCAGCCCCAGCATTTT.

V and J are TRBV5-4 and TRBJ2-2; no clear D gene. Germline V gives CDR1 SGHNT, CDR2 YYREEE (reference sequence). V was cut by 0 bases and J by 1 base, with 7 bases left in between. The CDR3 loop spans 15 amino acids. CDR3 amino acids: CASSLVHENTGELFF. The DNA for the CDR3 is TGTGCCAGCAGCTTGGTACACGAGAACACCGGGGAGCTGTTTTTT.

The chain uses TRBV5-1 and TRBJ2-1; 11 nucleotides line up with TRBD2. V lost 3 bases, J lost 6 bases, and 11 bases stayed unmatched. Germline CDR1 and CDR2: SGHRS and YFSETQ. CDR3 length: 17 amino acids. CDR3 DNA: TGCGCCAGCAGCTACCATGGGACTAGCGGCCAGGGCAATGAGCAGTTCTTC. It codes for CASSYHGTSGQGNEQFF.

V gene TRBV28 combines with J gene TRBJ2-7, with a possible D match to TRBD2 (6 bases). CDR1 MDHEN and CDR2 SYDVKM come from the germline V gene. The germline V and J ends were trimmed by 6 bases and 1 base, with 22 bases remaining between them. The CDR3 is made up of 17 amino acids. The CDR3 coding sequence is TGTGCCAGCAGCCGATCGTTGGGGGGACGAACTTCCTACGAGCAGTACTTC. Translated: CASSRSLGGRTSYEQYF.

The gene calls are TRBV19 and TRBJ1-1; 7 bases map to TRBD1. Per the germline V gene, CDR1 is LNHDA and CDR2 is SQIVND (reference sequence). The CDR3 spans 14 residues. J lost 2 bases, V lost 6 bases, and 6 bases had no gene match. The CDR3 nucleotides are TGTGCCAGTAGCCGGACAGGATCTAACACTGAAGCTTTCTTT. This sequence encodes CASSRTGSNTEAFF.

The chain carries TRBV28 and TRBJ2-2; 11 bases are shared with TRBD1. CDR3 length equals 16 residues. Germline V CDR1 and CDR2: MDHEN, SYDVKM. Trimming took 7 bases from V and 4 from J; bases not matched to a gene: 8. The CDR3 DNA sequence: TGTGCCAGCATCCCAGGGGGGACAGGGGGCACCGGGGAGCTGTTTTTT. Encoded protein: CASIPGGTGGTGELFF.

The chain carries TRBV7-3 and TRBJ2-1; tentatively, D is TRBD2 (6 bases). The CDR3 extends over 12 amino acids. Germline values: CDR1 SGHTA, CDR2 FQGTGA. V dropped 3 bases and J dropped 11 bases, with 11 bases sitting between them. The CDR3 bases are TGTGCCAGCAGCTTTGGGACTTCTAAGCAGTTCTTC. Protein: CASSFGTSKQFF.

The V gene is TRBV19, the J gene TRBJ1-6, with TRBD1 identical over 7 bases. Unmatched junction bases numbered 10, after V lost 7 bases and J lost 7 bases. Germline V CDR1 and CDR2: LNHDA, SQIVND (reference sequence). The CDR3 is made up of 15 amino acids. The CDR3 region is CASTDTGDGNSPLHF. The CDR3, as DNA: TGTGCCAGTACTGATACAGGGGACGGAAATTCACCCCTCCACTTT. The whole variable domain, filled in from reference TRBV19 and TRBJ1-6, reads DGGITQSPKYLFRKEGQNVTLSCEQNLNHDAMYWYRQDPGQGLRLIYYSQIVNDFQKGDIAEGYSVSREKKESFPLTVTSAQKNPTAFYLCASTDTGDGNSPLHFGNGTRLTVT.

The V gene is TRBV4-1, the J gene TRBJ1-3, with 10 bases that match TRBD1. In germline, CDR1 is MGHRA, CDR2 YSYEKL. CDR3 length: 17 residues. Germline trimming cut 2 bases from V and 3 bases from J; bases unmatched to any gene: 7. The CDR3 coding sequence is TGCGCCAGCAGCCAAAACCCGACAGGGGGCTATGGAAACACCATATATTTT. It translates to CASSQNPTGGYGNTIYF.

This clone is a singleton in its sample. V gene TRBV7-2 combines with J gene TRBJ2-7, with 9 bases lining up with TRBD2. J lost 6 bases, V lost 5 bases, and 8 bases had no gene match. There are 14 residues in the CDR3. The germline CDR1 and CDR2 sequences are SGHTA and FQGNSA. The CDR3, as DNA: TGTGCCAGCAGCCACGTCGAGCGGGAGGCCGAGCAGTACTTC. Residues: CASSHVEREAEQYF.

This clone occurred a few times. This chain's CDR3 is CATSRDGAGGEKLFF. The CDR3 region has the DNA TGTGCCACCAGCAGAGACGGGGCCGGGGGGGAAAAACTGTTTTTT. The gene calls are TRBV15 and TRBJ1-4, with a possible D match to TRBD1 (5 bases). Deletions cut 0 bases from V and 8 bases from J, with 13 bases between. This CDR3 spans 15 amino acids. The V gene's germline CDR1 is LNHNV and CDR2 YYDKDF (reference sequence).

The rearrangement links TRBV27 to TRBJ2-1; D remains unclear. The V end was cut by 8 bases, the J end by 0 bases, with 11 bases between. CDR1 is MNHEY, CDR2 SMNVEV, per germline (reference sequence). CDR3 length equals 14 residues. CDR3 DNA: TGTGCCAGCGGCTTGGTCAGCTCCTACAATGAGCAGTTCTTC. This gives the protein CASGLVSSYNEQFF.

The chain is built from TRBV19 and TRBJ2-2; D might be TRBD2 (5 bases). The germline V and J ends were trimmed by 10 bases and 0 bases, with 27 bases remaining between them. The CDR3 length is 19 residues. Germline CDR1 and CDR2: LNHDA and SQIVND (reference sequence). The CDR3 reads CATPPAGIQRLTNTGELFF. For the CDR3, the DNA is TGTGCCACCCCCCCCGCCGGGATACAACGCCTTACGAACACCGGGGAGCTGTTTTTT. Together with reference TRBV19 and TRBJ2-2, the CDR3 gives the full variable domain: DGGITQSPKYLFRKEGQNVTLSCEQNLNHDAMYWYRQDPGQGLRLIYYSQIVNDFQKGDIAEGYSVSREKKESFPLTVTSAQKNPTAFYLCATPPAGIQRLTNTGELFFGEGSRLTVL.

This clone was detected only a few times. The J gene is TRBJ2-3, the V gene TRBV9, with a tentative D call TRBD2 (6 bases). V was trimmed by 3 bases and J by 2 bases, leaving 16 bases between them. The CDR3 has 16 residues. Germline CDR1 is SGDLS and CDR2 is YYNGEE. CDR3 loop: CASSALAGGTTDTQYF. In nucleotides, the CDR3 is TGTGCCAGCAGCGCCTTAGCCGGGGGAACCACAGATACGCAGTATTTT.

The CDR3 DNA reads TGTGCCAGCTCACCACAACGGGTGAACACTGAAGCTTTCTTT. Translated: CASSPQRVNTEAFF. The chain employs TRBV18 and TRBJ1-1; D is unclear. Germline V lookup: CDR1 KGHSH, CDR2 LQKENI. CDR3 length: 14 amino acids. V shed 1 base and J shed 0 bases, with 6 bases lying between them.

This chain uses TRBV28 with TRBJ1-1; D possibly corresponds to TRBD1 (6 bases). Deletions cut 7 bases from V and 1 base from J, with 16 bases between. CDR3 length equals 15 residues. Germline V gene lookup returns CDR1 MDHEN and CDR2 SYDVKM. The CDR3 protein is CASIKQGRENTEAFF. In DNA form, the CDR3 reads TGTGCCAGCATTAAACAGGGTAGGGAGAACACTGAAGCTTTCTTT.

The chain recombines TRBV27 with TRBJ2-6; 8 bases align to TRBD1. Trimming took 4 bases from V and 0 from J; bases not matched to a gene: 14. Germline CDR1 MNHEY, CDR2 SMNVEV (reference sequence). CDR3 size: 20 residues. CDR3 residues: CASSSAGLGQGPSGANVLTF. In DNA, the CDR3 is TGTGCCAGCAGTTCGGCGGGTCTCGGACAGGGCCCCTCTGGGGCCAACGTCCTGACTTTC.

This clone was observed a handful of times. V and J are TRBV18 and TRBJ2-1, with TRBD1 as a possible D gene (5 bases). The CDR3 extends over 14 amino acids. Trimming left V 2 bases short and J 7 bases short, with 12 bases between. Germline values: CDR1 KGHSH, CDR2 LQKENI. The CDR3 DNA reads as TGTGCCAGCTCACCAAGGACATCCAGAAATGAGCAGTTCTTC. Protein product: CASSPRTSRNEQFF.

The chain joins TRBV10-3 to TRBJ2-3; possible D gene TRBD2, 6 bases. The CDR3 length is 16 residues. Germline CDR1 reads ENHRY; CDR2 reads SYGVKD. The V end lost 2 bases, the J end lost 2 bases, and 14 bases lay between the germline ends. The CDR3 protein is CAISEPLRDSTDTQYF. The CDR3 DNA is TGTGCCATCAGTGAGCCCCTCCGGGACTCCACAGATACGCAGTATTTT.

The chain couples TRBV28 to TRBJ2-7; 7 bases agree with TRBD1. Germline CDR1 is MDHEN and CDR2 is SYDVKM. The CDR3 covers 13 residues. Trimming removed 6 bases from V and 1 base from J; junction bases left unmatched: 3. The CDR3 spells CASRWTGSYEQYF. In DNA form, the CDR3 reads TGTGCCAGCAGGTGGACAGGTTCCTACGAGCAGTACTTC.

The chain carries TRBV30 and TRBJ1-3; no reliable D call. The CDR3 is made up of 13 amino acids. CDR1 is GTSNPN, CDR2 SVGIG, per germline (reference sequence). The V end was cut by 5 bases, the J end by 0 bases, with 8 bases between. The CDR3 nucleotides read TGTGCCTGGGTTTTAAACTCTGGAAACACCATATATTTT. The encoded protein is CAWVLNSGNTIYF. The complete variable domain, with remaining parts taken from reference TRBV30 and TRBJ1-3, reads SQTIHQWPATLVQPVGSPLSLECTVEGTSNPNLYWYRQAAGRGLQLLFYSVGIGQISSEVPQNLSASRPQDRQFILSSKKLLLSDSGFYLCAWVLNSGNTIYFGEGSWLTVV.